These T cell receptor beta chains were read from a single sample in a study of Ad26.COV2.S vaccination and SARS-CoV-2 variants. The table came from immunoSEQ multiplex PCR; TCRdb's copy has only in-frame clones and leaves some out. The repertoire holds 300,000 to 450,000 clones, approximately 81% seen once, with 2.5% to 3.5% in the top ten. The sequenced sample was peripheral blood, obtained in a trial of Ad26.COV2.S vaccine versus placebo. Receptor source: a person between 18 and 65 years old who received the Ad26.COV2.S COVID-19 vaccine or a placebo. CDR3s include the opening cysteine and the closing phenylalanine or tryptophan. The D gene is left open where the match is weak. Size is stated for part of the rows, as once, few or many counts, or as a class when the clone is expanded.

clone size | J gene | V gene | D gene | CDR3 DNA | CDR3 protein
NA | TRBJ1-2 | TRBV19 | NA | TGTGCCAGTTGGGGCAGGGTCTATGGCTACACCTTC | CASWGRVYGYTF
NA | TRBJ1-5 | TRBV6-2/TRBV6-3 | TRBD1 | TGTGCCAGCAGCTCCGGGACAGTGAATAGCAATCAGCCCCAGCATTTT | CASSSGTVNSNQPQHF
NA | TRBJ2-1 | TRBV5-4 | NA | TGTGCCAGCAGCAACAACCGGGGGTCTTCCTACAATGAGCAGTTCTTC | CASSNNRGSSYNEQFF
NA | TRBJ1-1 | TRBV6-2/TRBV6-3 | TRBD1 | TGTGCCAGCAGTGACAGGGATGCTGAAGCTTTCTTT | CASSDRDAEAFF
NA | TRBJ2-3 | TRBV2 | NA | TGTGCCAGCAGTGAGACAGATACGCAGTATTTT | CASSETDTQYF
NA | TRBJ1-2 | TRBV30 | NA | TGTGCCTGGAGGGTGGACCAGGTGGGCTACACCTTC | CAWRVDQVGYTF
NA | TRBJ2-7 | TRBV5-5 | NA | TGTGCCAGCAGCTTGGGGGCAGTCCCCTACGAGCAGTACTTC | CASSLGAVPYEQYF
once | TRBJ1-1 | TRBV27 | NA | TGTGCCAGCAGACAGGGACCGAGGAACACTGAAGCTTTCTTT | CASRQGPRNTEAFF
NA | TRBJ1-3 | TRBV11-2 | TRBD1 | TGTGCCAGCAGCTTAGGGGTCCCGGGACAGATAGCTTTAAACACCATATATTTT | CASSLGVPGQIALNTIYF
NA | TRBJ2-7 | TRBV6-6 | NA | TGTGCCAGCTCCCCGGGGGCTTACGAGCAGTACTTC | CASSPGAYEQYF
NA | TRBJ2-3 | TRBV4-1 | TRBD2 | TGCGCCAGCAGCCACCAGATAAGCGGGGGTCGGGATACGCAGTATTTT | CASSHQISGGRDTQYF
NA | TRBJ2-3 | TRBV12-3/TRBV12-4 | NA | TGTGCCAGCAGTTTGGCGGCAGATACGCAGTATTTT | CASSLAADTQYF
once | TRBJ2-1 | TRBV25-1 | TRBD2 | TGTGCCAGCAGTGATCTCGGGGGGAACAATGAGCAGTTCTTC | CASSDLGGNNEQFF
few | TRBJ1-1 | TRBV7-6 | NA | TGTGCCAGCAGCTTATTGGCAGGGACGACTGAAGCTTTCTTT | CASSLLAGTTEAFF
NA | TRBJ1-2 | TRBV28 | NA | TGTGCCACCGTGGGACACTTACTCGAACCTCGGAGTAACACCTTC | CATVGHLLEPRSNTF
NA | TRBJ2-3 | TRBV10-1 | TRBD2 | TGCGCCAGCAGTGTTCCGGGGGGGCTGGGAGATACGCAGTATTTT | CASSVPGGLGDTQYF
once | TRBJ2-1 | TRBV9 | NA | TGTGCCAGCAGCGTAGGTGTGAGCTCCTACAATGAGCAGTTCTTC | CASSVGVSSYNEQFF